Below, 24 T cell receptor beta chains from the same sample are listed, as sequenced in a study of early stage breast cancer tumors. Here immunoSEQ multiplex PCR was the method, and the copy in TCRdb shows in-frame clones only, minus some. The table has about 5,400 clones, approximately 74% seen once. The source material was breast tumor tissue. The receptors here all came from a person between 60 and 70 years old with breast cancer.

The chain's CDR3 is CASSSVGENTQYF. The DNA for the CDR3 is TGTGCCAGCAGCTCCGTAGGGGAAAATACGCAGTATTTT. This sequence joins TRBV7-9 and TRBJ2-3; D possibly corresponds to TRBD1 (5 bases). Germline CDR1 reads SEHNR; CDR2 reads FQNEAQ (reference sequence). Trimming cost V 4 bases and J 7 bases, with 12 bases left between them. The CDR3 totals 13 residues.

The V call is TRBV9, the J call TRBJ2-1; 7 bases are a match to TRBD2. CDR3 size: 17 residues. Germline CDR1 and CDR2: SGDLS and YYNGEE. V gave up 3 bases and J gave up 8 bases; unmatched junction bases: 17. This CDR3 is CASSEPSLAIGSYEQFF. CDR3 nucleotide sequence: TGTGCCAGCAGCGAGCCTTCACTAGCGATCGGTAGTTATGAGCAGTTCTTC. The full variable domain, with the rest looked up from reference TRBV9 and TRBJ2-1, is DSGVTQTPKHLITATGQRVTLRCSPRSGDLSVYWYQQSLDQGLQFLIQYYNGEERAKGNILERFSAQQFPDLHSELNLSSLELGDSALYFCASSEPSLAIGSYEQFFGPGTRLTVL.

This chain links TRBV13 with TRBJ2-5; D is perhaps TRBD1 (5 bases). The length of the CDR3 is 13 residues. Germline CDR1 is PRHDT and CDR2 is FYEKMQ (reference sequence). Trimming pared 6 bases from V and 4 bases from J, leaving 12 bases between. Here the CDR3 DNA reads TGTGCCAGCAGTCAACAGGTAACAGAGACCCAGTACTTC. It codes for CASSQQVTETQYF.

In its sample, this clone was seen a few times. The rearrangement links TRBV18 to TRBJ2-6, with D possibly TRBD2 on 6 matching bases. V was cut by 2 bases and J by 0 bases, with 11 bases left in between. CDR3 length: 17 amino acids. Germline CDR1 KGHSH, CDR2 LQKENI. This CDR3 reads CASSPTAGSSGANVLTF. CDR3 in DNA: TGTGCCAGCTCACCAACAGCCGGGAGCTCTGGGGCCAACGTCCTGACTTTC.

The V gene is TRBV10-3, the J gene TRBJ2-3; perhaps D is TRBD1 or TRBD2 (5 bases each). This CDR3 has 14 amino acids. Trimming left V 6 bases short and J 0 bases short, with 10 bases between. Germline lookup yields CDR1 ENHRY and CDR2 SYGVKD. The CDR3 nucleotides read TGTGCCATCAGGGGGACGGCTAGCACAGATACGCAGTATTTT. This codes for CAIRGTASTDTQYF.

V is TRBV9 and J is TRBJ2-3; the match to TRBD1 covers 8 bases. The CDR3 is 15 residues long. Trimming removed 4 bases from V and 3 bases from J; junction bases left unmatched: 7. Per germline, CDR1 SGDLS and CDR2 YYNGEE. CDR3 in amino acids: CASSTSGTGTDTQYF. The CDR3 DNA is TGTGCCAGCAGCACAAGTGGGACAGGTACAGATACGCAGTATTTT.

V usage is TRBV11-2 and J usage is TRBJ2-2; D could derive from TRBD1 or TRBD2 (5 bases each). The CDR3 runs to 14 residues. Trimming removed 4 bases at V and 3 bases at J, with 9 bases between. Germline V gene data show CDR1 as SGHAT and CDR2 as FQNNGV. The CDR3 sequence: CASSWGPYTGELFF. For the CDR3, the DNA is TGTGCCAGCAGCTGGGGACCTTACACCGGGGAGCTGTTTTTT.

This sequence joins TRBV2 and TRBJ2-5, with a tentative D call TRBD1 (5 bases). In germline, CDR1 is SNHLY, CDR2 FYNNEI. The CDR3 consists of 14 residues. Trimming took off 5 bases at V and 1 base at J, with 11 bases between the two ends. CDR3 amino acids: CASSIQGRQETQYF. DNA of the CDR3: TGTGCCAGCAGTATTCAGGGCCGCCAAGAGACCCAGTACTTC.

This clone was detected only a few times. The chain uses TRBV6-1 and TRBJ2-2; weak D call: TRBD2 (5 bases). Trimming took off 6 bases at V and 3 bases at J, with 14 bases between the two ends. CDR1 is MNHNS, CDR2 SASEGT, per germline. The CDR3 consists of 15 residues. CDR3 in DNA: TGTGCCAGCAGCGCCGAGCGGAGATACACCGGGGAGCTGTTTTTT. Protein sequence: CASSAERRYTGELFF.

This clone appeared a few times. The chain combines TRBV5-4 with TRBJ2-7; D gene unclear. Germline V gives CDR1 SGHNT, CDR2 YYREEE (reference sequence). The V end lost 4 bases, the J end lost 7 bases, and 21 bases lay between the germline ends. CDR3 length: 15 amino acids. This CDR3 reads CASSPPGVTLEEQYF. The CDR3 region has the DNA TGTGCCAGCAGCCCACCAGGAGTCACTCTTGAAGAGCAGTACTTC.

This chain joins TRBV19 and TRBJ1-1, with a tentative D call TRBD1 (6 bases). Germline lookup yields CDR1 LNHDA and CDR2 SQIVND (reference sequence). V was clipped by 6 bases and J by 0 bases, with 17 bases between them. The CDR3 runs to 16 residues. CDR3 in DNA: TGTGCCAGTAGGATGAGACCGGGACACTTGAACACTGAAGCTTTCTTT. This encodes CASRMRPGHLNTEAFF.

V is TRBV15 and J is TRBJ2-3, with D perhaps matching TRBD1 or TRBD2 (5 bases each). Per the germline V gene, CDR1 is LNHNV and CDR2 is YYDKDF (reference sequence). This CDR3 has 17 residues. Trimming took off 2 bases at V and 0 bases at J, with 15 bases between the two ends. This CDR3 is CATSRLGTGISTDTQYF. CDR3 DNA sequence: TGTGCCACCAGCAGACTCGGGACCGGAATAAGCACAGATACGCAGTATTTT.

The chain combines TRBV7-9 with TRBJ1-2; 8 bases fit TRBD1. Losses at the gene ends were 1 base for V and 7 bases for J; bases not matched to a gene: 8. The CDR3 is 15 residues long. The germline V gene has CDR1 SEHNR and CDR2 FQNEAQ (reference sequence). CDR3 amino acids: CASSLDGQGLLGYTF. CDR3 coding DNA: TGTGCCAGCAGCTTAGACGGACAGGGCCTTCTTGGCTACACCTTC.

The J gene is TRBJ1-1, the V gene TRBV27; TRBD1 aligns across 10 bases. CDR1 and CDR2 (germline): MNHEY, SMNVEV (reference sequence). This CDR3 contains 14 residues. The V gene end was trimmed by 3 bases and the J gene end by 4 bases; junction bases not matched to a gene: 2. CDR3 sequence: CASSLTGGFTEAFF. The CDR3 DNA reads as TGTGCCAGCAGTTTGACAGGGGGCTTCACTGAAGCTTTCTTT.

A remark on this clone: The junction does not match germline at one end; this may be a read error. The chain joins TRBV6-5 to TRBJ1-1; D is ambiguous. The CDR3 sequence is 14 residues long. Germline assignment: CDR1 MNHEY and CDR2 SVGAGI. This CDR3 reads CASSYPGERSNLNF. The CDR3 DNA follows: TGTGCCAGCAGTTACCCGGGAGAGCGGTCTAATCTGAATTTT.

The J gene is TRBJ1-1, the V gene TRBV5-1; D call uncertain. The V and J ends lost 1 base and 5 bases respectively, with 12 bases between them. Looked up from germline, CDR1 is SGHRS and CDR2 is YFSETQ. The CDR3 has 14 amino acids. The CDR3 region has the DNA TGCGCCAGCAGCTTGACTTGGGAGGGAACTGAAGCTTTCTTT. This encodes CASSLTWEGTEAFF. Together with reference TRBV5-1 and TRBJ1-1, the CDR3 gives the full variable domain: KAGVTQTPRYLIKTRGQQVTLSCSPISGHRSVSWYQQTPGQGLQFLFEYFSETQRNKGNFPGRFSGRQFSNSRSEMNVSTLELGDSALYLCASSLTWEGTEAFFGQGTRLTVV.

This CDR3 is CASSRPANSYEQYF. CDR3 sequence (DNA): TGTGCCAGTAGTAGACCAGCGAACTCCTACGAGCAGTACTTC. J is TRBJ2-7 and V is TRBV19; no clear D. The CDR3 length is 14 residues. Germline assignment: CDR1 LNHDA and CDR2 SQIVND (reference sequence). V lost 4 bases to trimming and J lost 0 bases, with 10 bases between them.

The CDR3 sequence: CASSVVWSTGELFF. CDR3 in DNA: TGTGCCAGCAGCGTAGTTTGGTCCACCGGGGAGCTGTTTTTT. This chain connects TRBV9 to TRBJ2-2; the D is unclear. The CDR3 totals 14 residues. V was shortened by 0 bases and J by 4 bases, with 7 bases between the two germline ends. Germline values: CDR1 SGDLS, CDR2 YYNGEE.

The chain recombines TRBV2 with TRBJ2-2; D not certain. Trimming removed 4 bases at V and 5 bases at J, with 8 bases between. The CDR3 is 13 amino acids. Germline assignment: CDR1 SNHLY and CDR2 FYNNEI. CDR3 nucleotides: TGTGCCAGCAGTGCGGAGATGACCGGGGAGCTGTTTTTT. It translates to CASSAEMTGELFF.

This clone was recorded only once. The V gene is TRBV11-2, the J gene TRBJ2-5; a possible D gene is TRBD1 (5 bases). The germline V gene has CDR1 SGHAT and CDR2 FQNNGV. The CDR3 extends over 14 amino acids. V dropped 2 bases and J dropped 5 bases, with 12 bases sitting between them. The CDR3 protein is CASSLSSGRETQYF. The CDR3 DNA reads as TGTGCCAGCAGCTTAAGTTCAGGGCGGGAGACCCAGTACTTC.

The rearrangement joins TRBV6-4 to TRBJ1-1; TRBD1 agrees at 8 bases. The CDR3 length is 17 residues. The J segment lost 2 bases and the V segment lost 2 bases, leaving 10 bases of the junction unmatched. CDR1 and CDR2 from the germline V gene are MRHNA and SNTAGT. The CDR3 is CASSDRENQGANTEAFF. The CDR3, as DNA: TGTGCCAGCAGTGACAGAGAAAATCAGGGGGCCAACACTGAAGCTTTCTTT.

The genes are TRBV9 and TRBJ2-2; D not certain. CDR3 length: 14 amino acids. Trimming stripped 0 bases from V and 0 bases from J, with 3 bases between. Germline-derived CDR1 and CDR2 are SGDLS and YYNGEE. CDR3 protein: CASSVGANTGELFF. CDR3 DNA: TGTGCCAGCAGCGTAGGCGCGAACACCGGGGAGCTGTTTTTT.

In regard to this clone: A junction end diverges from the germline sequence, so it may reflect a read error. The CDR3 spells CASSPDPRTWNTNTQYF. Here the CDR3 DNA reads TGTGCCAGCAGCCCGGATCCTAGAACGTGGAACACAAATACGCAGTATTTT. The chain has TRBV7-6 and TRBJ2-3; D gene uncertain. The CDR3 has 17 residues. Germline V gene sequence: CDR1 SGHVS, CDR2 FNYEAQ.

The chain uses TRBV9 and TRBJ2-1, with 10 bases aligning to TRBD2. This CDR3 spans 15 amino acids. Germline V CDR1 and CDR2: SGDLS, YYNGEE. With V trimmed by 1 base and J by 8 bases, 6 bases remained unmatched. CDR3 residues: CASSVKALAGDEQFF. Here the CDR3 DNA reads TGTGCCAGCAGCGTAAAGGCCCTAGCGGGAGATGAGCAGTTCTTC.